These 23 T cell receptor beta chains came from one sample sequenced in a study of STAT5B mutations in CD4+ large granular lymphocyte leukemia. Profiling relied on immunoSEQ multiplex PCR, and the TCRdb table lists in-frame clones only, not all of them. The repertoire holds 30,000 or so clones, with around 85% as singletons. Sequences were obtained from CD4+ T cells from blood buffy coats. The receptors were gathered from a human donor in good health.

This clone showed up just once. The V and J genes are TRBV7-3 and TRBJ1-2; a possible D gene is TRBD1 (6 bases). Trimming took off 2 bases at V and 7 bases at J, with 11 bases between the two ends. Germline V gene lookup returns CDR1 SGHTA and CDR2 FQGTGA. This CDR3 is 13 amino acids long. Here the CDR3 reads CASSLLQGAGYTF. In DNA, the CDR3 is TGTGCCAGCAGCTTATTACAGGGTGCTGGCTACACCTTC.

The sample holds a few counts of this clone. J is TRBJ2-7 and V is TRBV27, with 8 bases identical to TRBD1. This CDR3 is 15 amino acids long. V lost 6 bases, J lost 11 bases, and 18 bases stayed unmatched. Germline CDR1 and CDR2: MNHEY and SMNVEV (reference sequence). The CDR3 region has the DNA TGTGCCAGCAGACGCAACGGACAGGGCCCTTCGCGGGAGTACTTC. Amino acids: CASRRNGQGPSREYF.

The rearrangement uses TRBV5-1 and TRBJ2-5; D not certain. The CDR3 loop spans 13 amino acids. The V end lost 2 bases, the J end lost 1 base, and 6 bases lay between the germline ends. CDR1 is SGHRS and CDR2 is YFSETQ in the germline V gene. The CDR3 DNA reads TGCGCCAGCAGCTTTGGGGTCCAAGAGACCCAGTACTTC. This sequence encodes CASSFGVQETQYF.

V gene TRBV5-4 combines with J gene TRBJ2-7; D unclear. The CDR3 contains 12 residues. The V gene lost 4 bases and the J gene lost 5 bases, with 10 bases spanning the gap. CDR1 is SGHNT and CDR2 is YYREEE in the germline V gene (reference sequence). The CDR3 loop reads CASSLPRNEQYF. CDR3 DNA sequence: TGTGCCAGCAGCCTACCTAGAAACGAGCAGTACTTC.

Points on this clone: A read error may account for a junction end that differs from germline. This chain connects TRBV5-1 to TRBJ1-2, with no clear D. This CDR3 comprises 13 residues. CDR1 and CDR2 (germline): SGHRS, YFSETQ. As DNA, the CDR3 is TGCGCCGGCAGCTTGTCCCAGGTTGCGGGCTACACCTTC. Encoded protein: CAGSLSQVAGYTF.

The chain combines TRBV10-1 with TRBJ2-1; 8 positions agree with TRBD2. Germline V gene data show CDR1 as WNHNN and CDR2 as SYGVQD (reference sequence). This CDR3 is 14 amino acids long. J was trimmed by 5 bases and V by 3 bases; bases with no gene match: 3. The CDR3 here is CASSDTSGHNEQFF. The CDR3 DNA is TGCGCCAGCAGTGATACTAGCGGCCACAATGAGCAGTTCTTC.

The J gene is TRBJ1-3, the V gene TRBV6-5; D not resolved. CDR3 size: 16 residues. Trimming removed 0 bases from V and 0 bases from J, with 9 bases in between. CDR1 and CDR2 (germline): MNHEY, SVGAGI. The CDR3 coding sequence is TGTGCCAGCAGTTACTCGAGGACTTACTCTGGAAACACCATATATTTT. Its translation is CASSYSRTYSGNTIYF.

This chain joins TRBV6-5 and TRBJ1-4; D is uncertain. Germline-derived CDR1 and CDR2 are MNHEY and SVGAGI. CDR3 size: 13 residues. Trimming cost V 6 bases and J 7 bases, with 12 bases left between them. CDR3 protein: CASSPHGSEKLFF. DNA of the CDR3: TGTGCCAGCAGCCCACACGGCAGTGAAAAACTGTTTTTT.

V is TRBV10-3 and J is TRBJ2-7, with D possibly matching TRBD2 (6 bases). Trimming shortened V by 7 bases and J by 4 bases, and 14 bases separated the two germline ends. The CDR3 has 13 amino acids. CDR1 and CDR2 from the germline V gene are ENHRY and SYGVKD. The CDR3: CAIMGAGGYEQYF. In nucleotides, the CDR3 is TGTGCCATCATGGGAGCTGGGGGGTACGAGCAGTACTTC.

The chain links TRBV7-3 to TRBJ2-5, with 7 nucleotides matching TRBD2. The germline gives CDR1 SGHTA, CDR2 FQGTGA. The trim removed 2 bases at V and 2 bases at J, leaving 8 bases unmatched. The CDR3 consists of 16 residues. The CDR3 protein is CASSLGAGEAQETQYF. CDR3 in DNA: TGTGCCAGCAGCTTAGGTGCGGGAGAGGCTCAAGAGACCCAGTACTTC.

The chain is built from TRBV5-4 and TRBJ2-3; 7 nucleotides agree with TRBD2. The junction had 8 bases not matched to a gene; V was cut back by 3 bases and J by 7 bases. The CDR3 consists of 14 residues. Germline V gene data show CDR1 as SGHNT and CDR2 as YYREEE (reference sequence). The CDR3 spells CASSYAGGINTQYF. DNA of the CDR3: TGTGCCAGCAGCTACGCCGGGGGGATAAATACGCAGTATTTT. Supplemented by reference TRBV5-4 and TRBJ2-3, the full variable domain reads ETGVTQSPTHLIKTRGQQVTLRCSSQSGHNTVSWYQQALGQGPQFIFQYYREEENGRGNFPPRFSGLQFPNYSSELNVNALELDDSALYLCASSYAGGINTQYFGPGTRLTVL.

This chain uses TRBV18 with TRBJ1-3; D is unresolved. Trimming pared 3 bases from V and 0 bases from J, leaving 15 bases between. The CDR3 contains 17 residues. Germline CDR1 KGHSH, CDR2 LQKENI. The CDR3 spells CASSPEGIRPSGNTIYF. The CDR3 DNA reads as TGTGCCAGCTCACCTGAGGGTATACGGCCCTCTGGAAACACCATATATTTT.

The genes are TRBV6-1 and TRBJ2-7, with D perhaps assigned TRBD1 or TRBD2 (5 bases each). CDR3 length equals 12 residues. CDR1 is MNHNS, CDR2 SASEGT, per germline. Trimming took 3 bases from V and 5 from J, leaving 8 bases between them. The CDR3 region has the DNA TGTGCCAGCAGTGAGAGGGGCGACGAGCAGTACTTC. Its protein product is CASSERGDEQYF.

This chain joins TRBV19 and TRBJ1-4; D not certain. Trimming took 6 bases from V and 4 from J, leaving 12 bases between them. Germline CDR1 and CDR2: LNHDA and SQIVND (reference sequence). The CDR3 covers 14 residues. CDR3 in amino acids: CASRRGRSNEKLFF. In DNA form, the CDR3 reads TGTGCCAGTAGGCGCGGCCGGAGTAATGAAAAACTGTTTTTT.

This sequence joins TRBV28 and TRBJ1-5, with 7 bases aligning to TRBD1. After removal of 3 bases from V and 7 bases from J, the junction contained 6 bases not matched to a gene. The germline V gene encodes CDR1 MDHEN and CDR2 SYDVKM. This CDR3 is 14 amino acids long. CDR3 sequence: CASSFYRGGQPQHF. CDR3 sequence (DNA): TGTGCCAGCAGTTTTTACAGGGGTGGACAGCCCCAGCATTTT.

V usage is TRBV29-1 and J usage is TRBJ2-1, with D hard to call. This CDR3 spans 12 amino acids. The V end was cut by 2 bases, the J end by 9 bases, with 11 bases between. Per germline, CDR1 SQVTM and CDR2 ANQGSEA. The chain's CDR3 is CSVEKTSAEQFF. CDR3 DNA sequence: TGCAGCGTTGAAAAGACGAGCGCTGAGCAGTTCTTC.

The chain combines TRBV27 with TRBJ2-1; either TRBD1 or TRBD2 may fit D (5 bases each). CDR3 size: 14 residues. Trimming removed 2 bases from V and 8 bases from J, with 13 bases in between. Per the germline V gene, CDR1 is MNHEY and CDR2 is SMNVEV (reference sequence). The CDR3 sequence: CASSLGTRHDEQFF. The CDR3 nucleotides read TGTGCCAGCAGTTTAGGGACCAGACATGATGAGCAGTTCTTC.

CDR3 nucleotide sequence: TGTGCCACCAGCAGAGATGGTGTTAACGGGGAGCAGTACTTC. As protein: CATSRDGVNGEQYF. The V gene is TRBV15, the J gene TRBJ2-7, with no clear D. This CDR3 region has 14 residues. CDR1 and CDR2 (germline): LNHNV, YYDKDF (reference sequence). Trimming shortened V by 0 bases and J by 7 bases, and 13 bases separated the two germline ends.

V is TRBV9 and J is TRBJ2-1; D perhaps matches TRBD1 (6 bases). From germline, CDR1 is SGDLS and CDR2 YYNGEE. With 4 bases removed from V and 9 bases from J, the gap between germline ends came to 14 bases. The length of the CDR3 is 13 residues. The CDR3 bases are TGTGCCAGCAGCTTCTCCTACAGGGCTGAGCAGTTCTTC. It encodes CASSFSYRAEQFF.

CDR3 residues: CASSPRTSGRKDEQFF. The CDR3 DNA is TGTGCCAGCAGCCCCCGGACTAGCGGGAGGAAGGATGAGCAGTTCTTC. The J gene is TRBJ2-1, the V gene TRBV11-1; 14 nucleotides line up with TRBD2. There are 16 residues in the CDR3. The germline V gene has CDR1 SGHAT and CDR2 FQDESV (reference sequence). V was clipped by 5 bases and J by 8 bases; unmatched bases: 8.

The table lists this clone with a few counts. The chain is built from TRBV10-1 and TRBJ2-7; unclear D gene. V lost 0 bases and J 3 bases, leaving 9 bases between the germline ends. Germline lookup yields CDR1 WNHNN and CDR2 SYGVQD (reference sequence). The CDR3 length is 14 residues. CDR3 region: CASSESSGNYEQYF. Here the CDR3 DNA reads TGCGCCAGCAGTGAGTCAAGTGGGAACTACGAGCAGTACTTC.

This chain joins TRBV28 and TRBJ2-1; TRBD2 agrees at 12 bases. V shed 10 bases and J 6 bases; nucleotides not matched to a gene: 4. Germline V lookup: CDR1 MDHEN, CDR2 SYDVKM. The CDR3 is 13 residues long. This CDR3 is CATTTSGGNEQFF. CDR3 nucleotides: TGTGCCACCACGACTAGCGGGGGCAATGAGCAGTTCTTC.

V usage is TRBV18 and J usage is TRBJ2-3; a possible D gene is TRBD2 (5 bases). Per germline, CDR1 KGHSH and CDR2 LQKENI. V shed 3 bases and J shed 5 bases, with 15 bases lying between them. This CDR3 comprises 15 residues. The CDR3 is CASSPSTGTEDTQYF. The DNA for the CDR3 is TGTGCCAGCTCACCGTCAACGGGAACTGAAGATACGCAGTATTTT.